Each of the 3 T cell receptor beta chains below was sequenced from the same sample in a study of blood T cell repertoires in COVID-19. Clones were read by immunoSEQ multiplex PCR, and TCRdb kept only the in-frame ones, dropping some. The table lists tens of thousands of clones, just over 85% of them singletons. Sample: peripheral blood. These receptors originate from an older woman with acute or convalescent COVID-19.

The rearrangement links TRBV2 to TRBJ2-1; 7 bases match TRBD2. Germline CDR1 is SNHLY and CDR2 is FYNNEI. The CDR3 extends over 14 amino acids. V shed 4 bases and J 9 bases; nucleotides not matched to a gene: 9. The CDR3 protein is CASSAETSRIEQFF. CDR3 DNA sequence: TGTGCCAGCAGTGCTGAGACTAGCAGGATTGAGCAGTTCTTC.

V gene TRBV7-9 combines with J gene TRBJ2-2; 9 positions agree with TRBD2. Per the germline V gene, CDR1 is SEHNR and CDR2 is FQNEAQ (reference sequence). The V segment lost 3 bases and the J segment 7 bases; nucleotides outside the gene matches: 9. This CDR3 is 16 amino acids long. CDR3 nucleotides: TGTGCCAGCAGCTTCTCGCTAGCGGGATTCCTCGGGGAGCTGTTTTTT. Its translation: CASSFSLAGFLGELFF. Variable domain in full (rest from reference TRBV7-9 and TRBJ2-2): DTGVSQNPRHKITKRGQNVTFRCDPISEHNRLYWYRQTLGQGPEFLTYFQNEAQLEKSRLLSDRFSAERPKGSFSTLEIQRTEQGDSAMYLCASSFSLAGFLGELFFGEGSRLTVL.

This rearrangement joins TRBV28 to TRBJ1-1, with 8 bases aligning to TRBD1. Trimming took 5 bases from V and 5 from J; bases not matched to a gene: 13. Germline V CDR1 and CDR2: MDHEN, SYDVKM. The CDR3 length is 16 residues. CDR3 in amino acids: CASSPPLGQGDTEAFF. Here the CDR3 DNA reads TGTGCCAGCAGTCCGCCTTTAGGACAGGGAGATACTGAAGCTTTCTTT.